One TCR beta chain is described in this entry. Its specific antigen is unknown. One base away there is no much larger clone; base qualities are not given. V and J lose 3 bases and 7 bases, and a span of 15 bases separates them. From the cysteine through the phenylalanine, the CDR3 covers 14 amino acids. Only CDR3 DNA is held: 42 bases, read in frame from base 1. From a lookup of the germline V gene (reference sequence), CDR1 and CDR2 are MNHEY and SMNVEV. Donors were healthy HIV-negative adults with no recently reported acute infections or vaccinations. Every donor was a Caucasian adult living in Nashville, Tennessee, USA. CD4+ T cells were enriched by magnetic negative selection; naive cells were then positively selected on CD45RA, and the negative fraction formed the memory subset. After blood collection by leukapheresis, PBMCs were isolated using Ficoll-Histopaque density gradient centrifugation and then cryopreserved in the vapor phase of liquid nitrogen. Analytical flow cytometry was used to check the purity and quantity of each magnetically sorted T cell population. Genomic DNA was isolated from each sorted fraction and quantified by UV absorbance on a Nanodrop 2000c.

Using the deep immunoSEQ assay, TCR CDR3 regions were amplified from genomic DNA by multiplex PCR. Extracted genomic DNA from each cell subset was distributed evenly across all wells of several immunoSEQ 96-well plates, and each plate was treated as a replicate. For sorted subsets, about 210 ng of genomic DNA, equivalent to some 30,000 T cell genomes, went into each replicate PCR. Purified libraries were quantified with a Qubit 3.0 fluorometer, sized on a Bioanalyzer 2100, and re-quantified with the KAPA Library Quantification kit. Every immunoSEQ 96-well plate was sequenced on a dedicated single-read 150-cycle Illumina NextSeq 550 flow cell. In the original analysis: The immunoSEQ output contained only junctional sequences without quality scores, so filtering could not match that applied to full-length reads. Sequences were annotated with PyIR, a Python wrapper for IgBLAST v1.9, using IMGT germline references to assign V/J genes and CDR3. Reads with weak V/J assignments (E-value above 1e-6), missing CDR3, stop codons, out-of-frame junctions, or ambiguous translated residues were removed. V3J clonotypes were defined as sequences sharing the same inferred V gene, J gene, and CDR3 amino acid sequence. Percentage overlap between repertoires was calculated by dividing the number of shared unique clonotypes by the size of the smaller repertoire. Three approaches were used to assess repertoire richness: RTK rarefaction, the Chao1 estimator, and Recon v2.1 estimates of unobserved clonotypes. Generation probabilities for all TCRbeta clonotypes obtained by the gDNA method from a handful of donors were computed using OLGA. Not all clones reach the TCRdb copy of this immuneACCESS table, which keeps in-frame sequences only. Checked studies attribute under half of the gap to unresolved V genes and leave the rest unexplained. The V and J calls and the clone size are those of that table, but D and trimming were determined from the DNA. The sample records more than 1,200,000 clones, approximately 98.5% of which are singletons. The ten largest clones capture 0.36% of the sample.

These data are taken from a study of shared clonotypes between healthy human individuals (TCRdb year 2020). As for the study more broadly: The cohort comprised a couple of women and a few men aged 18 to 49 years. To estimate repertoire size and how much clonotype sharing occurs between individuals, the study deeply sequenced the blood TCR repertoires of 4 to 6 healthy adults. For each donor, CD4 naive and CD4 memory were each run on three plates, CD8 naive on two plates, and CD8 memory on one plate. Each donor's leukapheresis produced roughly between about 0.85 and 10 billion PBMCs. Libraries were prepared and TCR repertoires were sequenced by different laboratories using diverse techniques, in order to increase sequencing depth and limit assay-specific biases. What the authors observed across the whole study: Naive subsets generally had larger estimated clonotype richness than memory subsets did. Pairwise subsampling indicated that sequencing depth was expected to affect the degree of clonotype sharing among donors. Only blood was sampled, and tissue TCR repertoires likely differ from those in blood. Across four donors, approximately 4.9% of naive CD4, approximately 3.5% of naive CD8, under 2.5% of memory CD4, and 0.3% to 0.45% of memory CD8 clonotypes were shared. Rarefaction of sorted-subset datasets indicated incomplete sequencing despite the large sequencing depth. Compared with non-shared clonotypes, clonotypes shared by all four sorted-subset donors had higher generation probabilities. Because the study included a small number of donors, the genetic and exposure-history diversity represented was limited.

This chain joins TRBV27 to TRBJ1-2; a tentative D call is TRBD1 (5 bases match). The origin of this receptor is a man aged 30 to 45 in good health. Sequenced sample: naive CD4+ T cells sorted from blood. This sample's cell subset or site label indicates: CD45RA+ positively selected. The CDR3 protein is CASSFSGHPTGYTF. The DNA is TGTGCCAGCAGTTTTTCCGGACACCCGACTGGCTACACCTTC.